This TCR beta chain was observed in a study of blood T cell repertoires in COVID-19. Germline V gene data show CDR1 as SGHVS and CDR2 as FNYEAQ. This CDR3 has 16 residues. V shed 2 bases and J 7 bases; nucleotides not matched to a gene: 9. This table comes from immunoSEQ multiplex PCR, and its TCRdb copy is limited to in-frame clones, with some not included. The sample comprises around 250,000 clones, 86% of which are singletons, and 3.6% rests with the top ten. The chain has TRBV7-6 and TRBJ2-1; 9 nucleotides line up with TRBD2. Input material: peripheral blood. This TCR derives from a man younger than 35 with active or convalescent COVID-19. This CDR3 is CASSLSRGLAGNEQFF. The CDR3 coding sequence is TGTGCCAGCAGCTTATCGAGGGGGCTAGCGGGGAATGAGCAGTTCTTC.